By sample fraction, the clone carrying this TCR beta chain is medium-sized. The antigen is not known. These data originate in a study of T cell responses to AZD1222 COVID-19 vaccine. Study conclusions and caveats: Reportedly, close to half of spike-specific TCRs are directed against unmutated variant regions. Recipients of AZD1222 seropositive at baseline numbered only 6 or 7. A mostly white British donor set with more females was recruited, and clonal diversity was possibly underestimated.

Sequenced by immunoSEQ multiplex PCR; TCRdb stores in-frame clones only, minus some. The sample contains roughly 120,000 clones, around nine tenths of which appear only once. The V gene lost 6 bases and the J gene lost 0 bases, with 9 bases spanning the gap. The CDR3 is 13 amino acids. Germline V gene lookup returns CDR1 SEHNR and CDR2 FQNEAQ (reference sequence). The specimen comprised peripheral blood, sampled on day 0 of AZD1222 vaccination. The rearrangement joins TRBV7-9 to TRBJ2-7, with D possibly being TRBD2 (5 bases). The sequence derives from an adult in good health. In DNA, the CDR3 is TGTGCCAGCAGGGACTTGAGCTCCTACGAGCAGTACTTC. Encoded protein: CASRDLSSYEQYF.